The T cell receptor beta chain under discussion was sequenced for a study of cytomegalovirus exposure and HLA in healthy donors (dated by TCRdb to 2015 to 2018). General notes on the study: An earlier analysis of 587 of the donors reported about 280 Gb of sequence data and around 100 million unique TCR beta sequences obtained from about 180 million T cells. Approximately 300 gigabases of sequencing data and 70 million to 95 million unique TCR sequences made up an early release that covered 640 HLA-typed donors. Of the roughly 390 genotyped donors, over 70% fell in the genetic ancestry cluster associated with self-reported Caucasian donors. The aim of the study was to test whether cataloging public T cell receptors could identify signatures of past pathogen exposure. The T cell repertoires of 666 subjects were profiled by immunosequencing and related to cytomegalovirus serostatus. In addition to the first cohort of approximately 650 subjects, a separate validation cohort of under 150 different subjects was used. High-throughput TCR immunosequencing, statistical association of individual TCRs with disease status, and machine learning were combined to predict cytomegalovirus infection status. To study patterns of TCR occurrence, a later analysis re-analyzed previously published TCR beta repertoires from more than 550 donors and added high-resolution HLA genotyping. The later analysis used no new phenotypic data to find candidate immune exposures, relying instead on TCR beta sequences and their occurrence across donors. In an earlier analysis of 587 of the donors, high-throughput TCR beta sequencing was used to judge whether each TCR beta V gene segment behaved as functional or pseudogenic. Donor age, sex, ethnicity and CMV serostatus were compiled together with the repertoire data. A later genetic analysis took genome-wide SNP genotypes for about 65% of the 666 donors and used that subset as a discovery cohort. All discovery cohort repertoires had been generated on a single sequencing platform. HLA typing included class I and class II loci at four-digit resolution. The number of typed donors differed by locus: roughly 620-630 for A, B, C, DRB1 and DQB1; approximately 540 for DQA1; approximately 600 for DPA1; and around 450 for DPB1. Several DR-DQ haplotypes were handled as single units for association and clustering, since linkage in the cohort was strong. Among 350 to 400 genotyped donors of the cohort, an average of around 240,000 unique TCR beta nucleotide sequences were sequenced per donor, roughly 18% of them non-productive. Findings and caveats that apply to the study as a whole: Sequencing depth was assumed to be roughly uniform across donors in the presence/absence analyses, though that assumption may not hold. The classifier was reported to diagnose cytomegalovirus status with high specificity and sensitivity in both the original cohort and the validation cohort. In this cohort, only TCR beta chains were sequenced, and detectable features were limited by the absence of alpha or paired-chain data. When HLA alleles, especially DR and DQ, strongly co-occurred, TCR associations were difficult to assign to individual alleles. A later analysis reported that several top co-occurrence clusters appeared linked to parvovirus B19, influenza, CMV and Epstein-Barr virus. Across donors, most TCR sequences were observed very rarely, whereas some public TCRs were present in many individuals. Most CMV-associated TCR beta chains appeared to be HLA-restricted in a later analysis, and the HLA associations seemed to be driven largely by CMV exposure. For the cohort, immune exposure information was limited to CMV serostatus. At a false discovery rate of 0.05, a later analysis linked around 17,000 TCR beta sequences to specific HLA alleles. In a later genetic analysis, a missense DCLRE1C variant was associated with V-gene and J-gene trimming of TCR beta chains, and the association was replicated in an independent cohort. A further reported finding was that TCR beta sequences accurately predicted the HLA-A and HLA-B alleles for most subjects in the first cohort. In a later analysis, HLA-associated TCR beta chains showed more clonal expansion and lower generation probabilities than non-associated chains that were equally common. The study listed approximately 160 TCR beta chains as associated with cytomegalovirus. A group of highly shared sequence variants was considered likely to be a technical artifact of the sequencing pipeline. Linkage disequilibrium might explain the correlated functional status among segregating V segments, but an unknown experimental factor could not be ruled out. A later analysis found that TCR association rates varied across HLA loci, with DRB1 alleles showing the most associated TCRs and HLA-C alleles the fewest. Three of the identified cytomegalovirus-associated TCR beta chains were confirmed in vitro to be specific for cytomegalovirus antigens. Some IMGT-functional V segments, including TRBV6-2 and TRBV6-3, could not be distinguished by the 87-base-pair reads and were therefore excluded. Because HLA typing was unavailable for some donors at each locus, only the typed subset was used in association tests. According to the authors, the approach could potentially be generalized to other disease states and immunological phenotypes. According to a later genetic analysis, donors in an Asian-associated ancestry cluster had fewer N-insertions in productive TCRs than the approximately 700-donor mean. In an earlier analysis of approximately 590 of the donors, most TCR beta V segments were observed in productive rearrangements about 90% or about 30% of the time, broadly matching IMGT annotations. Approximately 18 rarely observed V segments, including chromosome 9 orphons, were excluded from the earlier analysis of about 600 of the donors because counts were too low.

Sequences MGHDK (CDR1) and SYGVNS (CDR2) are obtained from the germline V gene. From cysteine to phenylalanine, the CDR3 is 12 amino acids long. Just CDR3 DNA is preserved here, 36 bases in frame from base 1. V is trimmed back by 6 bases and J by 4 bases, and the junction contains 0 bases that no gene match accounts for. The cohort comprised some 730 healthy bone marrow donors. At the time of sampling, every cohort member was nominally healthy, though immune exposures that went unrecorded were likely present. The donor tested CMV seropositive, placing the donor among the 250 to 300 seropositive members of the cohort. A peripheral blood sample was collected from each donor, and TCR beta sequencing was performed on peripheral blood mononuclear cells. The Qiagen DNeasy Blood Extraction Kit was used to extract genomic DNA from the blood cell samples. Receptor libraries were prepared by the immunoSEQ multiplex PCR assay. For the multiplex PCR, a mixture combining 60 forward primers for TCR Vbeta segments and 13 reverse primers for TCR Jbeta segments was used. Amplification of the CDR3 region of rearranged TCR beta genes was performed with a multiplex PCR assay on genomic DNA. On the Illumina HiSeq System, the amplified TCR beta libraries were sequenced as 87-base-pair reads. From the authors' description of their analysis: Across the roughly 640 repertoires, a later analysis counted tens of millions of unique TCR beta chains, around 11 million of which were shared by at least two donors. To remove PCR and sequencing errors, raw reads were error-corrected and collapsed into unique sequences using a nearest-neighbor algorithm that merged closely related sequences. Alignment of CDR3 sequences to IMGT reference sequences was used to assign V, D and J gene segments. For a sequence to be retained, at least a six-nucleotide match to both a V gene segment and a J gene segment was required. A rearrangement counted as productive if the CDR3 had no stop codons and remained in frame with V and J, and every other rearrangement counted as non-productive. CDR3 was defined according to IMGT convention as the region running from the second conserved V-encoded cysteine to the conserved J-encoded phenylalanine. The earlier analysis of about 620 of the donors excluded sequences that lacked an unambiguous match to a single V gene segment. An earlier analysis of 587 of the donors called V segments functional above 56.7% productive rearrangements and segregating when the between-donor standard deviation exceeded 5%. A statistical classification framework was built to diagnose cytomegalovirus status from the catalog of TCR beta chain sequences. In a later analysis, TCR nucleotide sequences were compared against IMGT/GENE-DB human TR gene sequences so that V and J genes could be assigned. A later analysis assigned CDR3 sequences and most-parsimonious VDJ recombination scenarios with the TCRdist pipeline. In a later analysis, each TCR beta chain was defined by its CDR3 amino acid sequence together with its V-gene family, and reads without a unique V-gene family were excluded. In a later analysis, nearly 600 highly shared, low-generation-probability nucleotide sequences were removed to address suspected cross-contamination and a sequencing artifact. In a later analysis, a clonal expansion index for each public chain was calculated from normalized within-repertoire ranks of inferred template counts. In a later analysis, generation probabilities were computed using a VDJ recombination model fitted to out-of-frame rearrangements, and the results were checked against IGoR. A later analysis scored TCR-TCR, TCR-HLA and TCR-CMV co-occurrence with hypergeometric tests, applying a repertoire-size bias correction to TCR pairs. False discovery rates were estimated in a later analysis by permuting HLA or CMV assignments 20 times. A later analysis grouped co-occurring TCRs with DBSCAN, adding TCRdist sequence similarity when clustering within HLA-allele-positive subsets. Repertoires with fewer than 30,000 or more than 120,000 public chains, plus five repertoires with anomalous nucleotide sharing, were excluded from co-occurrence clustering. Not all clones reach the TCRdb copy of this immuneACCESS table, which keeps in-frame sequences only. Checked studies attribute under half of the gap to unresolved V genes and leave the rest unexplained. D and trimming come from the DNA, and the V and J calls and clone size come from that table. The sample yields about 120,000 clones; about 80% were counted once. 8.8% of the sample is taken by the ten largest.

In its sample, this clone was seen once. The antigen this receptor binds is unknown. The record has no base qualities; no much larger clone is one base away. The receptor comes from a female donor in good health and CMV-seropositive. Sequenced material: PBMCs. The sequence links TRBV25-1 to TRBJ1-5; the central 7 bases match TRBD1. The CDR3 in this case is CASRGQNQPQHF. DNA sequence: TGTGCCAGCAGGGGACAGAATCAGCCCCAGCATTTT. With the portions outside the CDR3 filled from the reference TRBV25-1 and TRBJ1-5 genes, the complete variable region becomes EADIYQTPRYLVIGTGKKITLECSQTMGHDKMYWYQQDPGMELHLIHYSYGVNSTEKGDLSSESTVSRIRTEHFPLTLESARPSHTSQYLCASRGQNQPQHFGDGTRLSIL.